The 20 T cell receptor beta chains given below trace back to one sample, sequenced in a study of response to subunit inactivated influenza vaccine. TCRdb recomputed calls from the RT-PCR reads with MiXCR, one row per CDR3 protein. This sample carries about half a million distinct CDR3 sequences, roughly 9.7% of them seen once, and the ten largest clones take about 12%. This specimen consisted of PBMCs from blood, obtained 35 to 45 days after vaccination. These receptors were collected from a man aged 50 to 60 who received an inactivated influenza vaccine.

This clonotype was recorded many times. The rearrangement uses TRBV28 and TRBJ2-5; TRBD2 aligns across 8 bases. CDR3 length: 16 residues. From germline, CDR1 is MDHEN and CDR2 SYDVKM. The junction had 9 bases not matched to a gene; V was cut back by 1 base and J by 5 bases. The CDR3 spells CASSLLGPGGVETQYF. CDR3 DNA: TGTGCCAGCAGTTTATTGGGTCCGGGAGGGGTGGAGACCCAGTACTTC.

Only a few counts were recorded for this clonotype. The rearrangement links TRBV20-1 to TRBJ1-1; tentative D call: TRBD1 (6 bases). CDR1 is DFQATT, CDR2 SNEGSKA, per germline (reference sequence). The CDR3 totals 14 residues. The V end was cut by 3 bases, the J end by 1 base, with 12 bases between. CDR3 region: CSARDTGSNTEAFF. As DNA, the CDR3 is TGCAGTGCTAGGGACACAGGGTCGAACACTGAAGCTTTCTTT.

At least ten counts were recorded for this clonotype. The chain joins TRBV12-3 or TRBV12-4 to TRBJ2-5; D unclear. The CDR3 contains 12 residues. V lost 6 bases to trimming and J lost 4 bases, with 9 bases between them. The CDR3 sequence is CASSRARETQYF. For the CDR3, the DNA is TGTGCCAGCAGCCGGGCTCGAGAGACCCAGTACTTC.

The chain carries TRBV7-2 and TRBJ2-1; 7 bases match TRBD2. After removal of 4 bases from V and 5 bases from J, the junction contained 14 bases not matched to a gene. CDR1 and CDR2 from the germline V gene are SGHTA and FQGNSA. The CDR3 loop spans 17 amino acids. The CDR3 region is CASSSLSISGTNNEQFF. The CDR3 region has the DNA TGTGCCAGCAGCTCTCTTAGTATCAGCGGGACGAACAATGAGCAGTTCTTC.

This clonotype was counted many times. This sequence joins TRBV28 and TRBJ2-7; D perhaps matches TRBD1 (6 bases). This CDR3 has 13 amino acids. Trimming took 7 bases from V and 3 from J, leaving 13 bases between them. CDR1 MDHEN and CDR2 SYDVKM come from the germline V gene. The CDR3 DNA follows: TGTGCCAGCAAGCTACAGGGTAACTACGAGCAGTACTTC. It yields the protein CASKLQGNYEQYF.

V and J are TRBV20-1 and TRBJ1-5, with 11 bases aligning to TRBD1. Trimming at V came to 5 bases and at J to 4 bases, leaving 1 base not matched to a gene. The CDR3 is made up of 13 amino acids. The germline gives CDR1 DFQATT, CDR2 SNEGSKA (reference sequence). CDR3 sequence: CSAGQGANQPQHF. The CDR3 coding sequence is TGCAGTGCTGGACAGGGGGCTAATCAGCCCCAGCATTTT.

This clonotype has a handful of counts. The V gene is TRBV5-6, the J gene TRBJ2-1; D perhaps matches TRBD1 (6 bases). Deletions cut 0 bases from V and 0 bases from J, with 13 bases between. This CDR3 spans 17 amino acids. Germline V gene data show CDR1 as SGHDT and CDR2 as YYEEEE. This CDR3 reads CASSLVGHHSSYNEQFF. The CDR3, as DNA: TGTGCCAGCAGCTTGGTGGGACACCACAGCTCCTACAATGAGCAGTTCTTC.

There are many counts of this clonotype. The rearrangement joins TRBV6-5 to TRBJ1-4; TRBD1 is a possible D gene (5 bases). Trimming left V 2 bases short and J 3 bases short, with 16 bases between. The length of the CDR3 is 17 residues. Per the germline V gene, CDR1 is MNHEY and CDR2 is SVGAGI. Here the CDR3 reads CASSYGQGGMANEKLFF. In DNA, the CDR3 is TGTGCCAGCAGTTACGGGCAGGGAGGAATGGCTAATGAAAAACTGTTTTTT.

V usage is TRBV3-1 and J usage is TRBJ2-6, with 12 bases identical to TRBD1. Germline loops: CDR1 LGHDT, CDR2 YNNKEL (reference sequence). The V gene end was trimmed by 6 bases and the J gene end by 0 bases; junction bases not matched to a gene: 9. The CDR3 length is 19 residues. The CDR3 coding sequence is TGTGCCAGCAGGGTAGGGACAGGGGGCGGAAGCTCTGGGGCCAACGTCCTGACTTTC. Amino acid sequence: CASRVGTGGGSSGANVLTF. Drawing the rest from reference TRBV3-1 and TRBJ2-6, the complete variable domain is DTAVSQTPKYLVTQMGNDKSIKCEQNLGHDTMYWYKQDSKKFLKIMFSYNNKELIINETVPNRFSPKSPDKAHLNLHINSLELGDSAVYFCASRVGTGGGSSGANVLTFGAGSRLTVL.

This clonotype has a handful of counts. V is TRBV15 and J is TRBJ2-5; 10 bases match TRBD1. The CDR3 runs to 16 residues. CDR1 is LNHNV, CDR2 YYDKDF, per germline (reference sequence). The junction had 9 bases not matched to a gene; V was cut back by 4 bases and J by 4 bases. The CDR3: CATSISGTGALETQYF. CDR3 DNA sequence: TGTGCCACCAGCATTTCGGGGACAGGGGCTTTAGAGACCCAGTACTTC.

Many counts were recorded for this clonotype. V gene TRBV10-3 combines with J gene TRBJ2-1, with a tentative D call TRBD2 (6 bases). The CDR3 sequence is 16 residues long. Between the trimmed V and J ends, which lost 3 bases and 1 base, there was a span of 13 bases. The V gene's germline CDR1 is ENHRY and CDR2 SYGVKD. For the CDR3, the DNA is TGTGCCATCAGTGAAGGGGACTCGCCTTCCTACAATGAGCAGTTCTTC. Its translation is CAISEGDSPSYNEQFF.

This clonotype was counted many times. V usage is TRBV9 and J usage is TRBJ2-1; 7 bases fit TRBD2. The CDR3 runs to 15 residues. Germline V gives CDR1 SGDLS, CDR2 YYNGEE. With V trimmed by 3 bases and J by 5 bases, 8 bases remained unmatched. CDR3 sequence: CASSAPGTMNNEQFF. DNA for the CDR3: TGTGCCAGCAGCGCCCCAGGGACTATGAACAATGAGCAGTTCTTC.

This chain uses TRBV15 with TRBJ2-1; 7 bases map to TRBD2. The CDR3 runs to 15 residues. The germline gives CDR1 LNHNV, CDR2 YYDKDF (reference sequence). The V segment lost 1 base and the J segment 6 bases; nucleotides outside the gene matches: 6. In DNA, the CDR3 is TGTGCCACCAGCAGAGTCGGACTAGTTTCCAATGAGCAGTTCTTC. It specifies CATSRVGLVSNEQFF. The whole variable domain, remainder taken from reference TRBV15 and TRBJ2-1, is DAMVIQNPRYQVTQFGKPVTLSCSQTLNHNVMYWYQQKSSQAPKLLFHYYDKDFNNEADTPDNFQSRRPNTSFCFLDIRSPGLGDTAMYLCATSRVGLVSNEQFFGPGTRLTVL.

This clonotype has more than one count but fewer than ten. V and J are TRBV15 and TRBJ2-4; 8 positions match TRBD1. Looked up from germline, CDR1 is LNHNV and CDR2 is YYDKDF (reference sequence). The CDR3 loop spans 16 amino acids. The V and J ends lost 3 bases and 8 bases, in that order; junction bases with no gene match: 12. CDR3 loop: CATSRNRGQGLDIQYF. The CDR3 coding sequence is TGTGCCACCAGCAGGAACCGAGGACAGGGTCTCGACATTCAGTACTTC.

The chain uses TRBV5-1 and TRBJ2-1; perhaps TRBD2 as D (6 bases). Trimming left V 0 bases short and J 7 bases short, with 14 bases between. Per the germline V gene, CDR1 is SGHRS and CDR2 is YFSETQ. This CDR3 contains 15 residues. Here the CDR3 DNA reads TGCGCCAGCAGCTTGGCCGGCTCGAGCGGGAATGAGCAGTTCTTC. This translates into CASSLAGSSGNEQFF.

V gene TRBV6-1 combines with J gene TRBJ2-3, with D perhaps TRBD2 (5 bases). This CDR3 contains 16 residues. CDR1 is MNHNS, CDR2 SASEGT, per germline. The V gene lost 3 bases and the J gene lost 4 bases, with 17 bases spanning the gap. The CDR3 protein is CASSDIRRGTSDTQYF. The CDR3 DNA is TGTGCCAGCAGTGATATCCGACGGGGTACGTCAGATACGCAGTATTTT.

The rearrangement joins TRBV11-2 to TRBJ2-6; the match to TRBD1 covers 8 bases. In germline, CDR1 is SGHAT, CDR2 FQNNGV. The CDR3 sequence is 17 residues long. J gave up 4 bases and V 6 bases, and 11 bases lay outside the gene matches. Here the CDR3 reads CASRKVQGARGANVLTF. CDR3 DNA: TGTGCCAGCAGGAAAGTCCAGGGGGCGCGGGGGGCCAACGTCCTGACTTTC.

This clonotype was found a few times. The rearrangement links TRBV29-1 to TRBJ2-7, with D possibly matching TRBD1 (6 bases). The germline V gene has CDR1 SQVTM and CDR2 ANQGSEA. V dropped 6 bases and J dropped 4 bases, with 13 bases sitting between them. CDR3 length: 12 residues. CDR3 protein: CSVGADLYEQYF. DNA of the CDR3: TGCAGCGTGGGGGCCGACCTATACGAGCAGTACTTC.

The chain has TRBV6-1 and TRBJ2-7; a possible D gene is TRBD1 (5 bases). The CDR3 runs 15 residues. Germline V CDR1 and CDR2: MNHNS, SASEGT. V gave up 6 bases and J gave up 3 bases, with 18 bases separating them. CDR3 loop: CASSRSDSPFYEQYF. CDR3 DNA sequence: TGTGCCAGCAGCCGGAGTGACAGCCCTTTCTACGAGCAGTACTTC.

This clonotype has just a few counts. This chain connects TRBV20-1 to TRBJ1-2; D is unresolved. Trimming removed 0 bases at V and 7 bases at J, with 6 bases between. CDR3 size: 11 residues. Germline assignment: CDR1 DFQATT and CDR2 SNEGSKA (reference sequence). This chain's CDR3 is CSAREGPGYTF. DNA for the CDR3: TGCAGTGCTAGAGAGGGTCCTGGCTACACCTTC.